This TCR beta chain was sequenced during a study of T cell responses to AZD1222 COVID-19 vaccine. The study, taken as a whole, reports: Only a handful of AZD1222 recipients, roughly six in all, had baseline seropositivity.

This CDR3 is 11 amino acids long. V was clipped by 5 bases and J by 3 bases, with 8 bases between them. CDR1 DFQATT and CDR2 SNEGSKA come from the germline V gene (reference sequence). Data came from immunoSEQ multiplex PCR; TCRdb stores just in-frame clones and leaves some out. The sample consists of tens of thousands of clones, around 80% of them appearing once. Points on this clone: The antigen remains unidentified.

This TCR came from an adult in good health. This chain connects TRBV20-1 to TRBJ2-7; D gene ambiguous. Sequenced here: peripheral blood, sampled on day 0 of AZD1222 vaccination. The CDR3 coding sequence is TGCAGTGCTGGTAGAAGCTACGAGCAGTACTTC. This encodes CSAGRSYEQYF.